These T cell receptor beta chains were read from a single sample in a study of T cell changes during pregnancy in multiple sclerosis. Here immunoSEQ multiplex PCR was the method, and the copy in TCRdb shows in-frame clones only, minus some. Seen here are approximately 100,000 clones, about 91% observed once, and the top ten hold over 2.5%. The input for sequencing was peripheral blood, taken in the second trimester of pregnancy. The source is a female donor with multiple sclerosis, enrolled in a pregnancy study. CDR3s include the opening cysteine and the closing phenylalanine or tryptophan. Each record gives: clone size, CDR3 length, J gene, D gene, V gene, CDR3 DNA, CDR3 protein. A D gene is named only where the DNA matches it firmly. Expanded clones are given a class, and other clones once, few, many or no size at all.

.	14	TRBJ1-2	TRBD1	TRBV27	TGTGCCAGCAGTTTATCGGGGACAGTTCCTGGCTACACCTTC	CASSLSGTVPGYTF
.	16	TRBJ2-7	TRBD2	TRBV2	TGTGCCAGCAAAATAACGGGGGGGACCCTCTCCTACGAGCAGTACTTC	CASKITGGTLSYEQYF
.	15	TRBJ2-1	.	TRBV29-1	TGCAGCGTTGAGGGTTGGGGCCAAACCTACAATGAGCAGTTCTTC	CSVEGWGQTYNEQFF
.	14	TRBJ1-3	.	TRBV5-1	TGCGCCAGCAGCTTGGTTGGGCATGGAAACACCATATATTTT	CASSLVGHGNTIYF
once	15	TRBJ1-2	TRBD1	TRBV6-1	TGTGCCAGCAGCGAAGGGCGCGGACAGGGTAGTGGCTACACCTTC	CASSEGRGQGSGYTF
few	14	TRBJ1-1	.	TRBV28	TGTGCCAGCAGAGCTCCCGGGACAAGGGTAGAAGCTTTCTTT	CASRAPGTRVEAFF
.	15	TRBJ2-7	.	TRBV6-1	TGTGCCAGCAGTGAGGAGGGTATTACGGGCTACGAGCAGTACTTC	CASSEEGITGYEQYF
.	16	TRBJ2-1	.	TRBV7-3	TGTGCCAGCAGCTTTTTTTCGATTGGACAGTCGAATGAGCAGTTCTTC	CASSFFSIGQSNEQFF
.	13	TRBJ1-1	.	TRBV21-1	TGTGCCAGCAGCAAGGGGCCCAACACTGAAGCTTTCTTT	CASSKGPNTEAFF
.	15	TRBJ1-2	.	TRBV19	TGTGCCAGTAGTACGGGATCGGGTGTCGGCTATGGCTACACCTTC	CASSTGSGVGYGYTF
.	15	TRBJ2-3	.	TRBV5-1	TGCGCCAGCAGCTTGCGAGGGCTACGCACAGATACGCAGTATTTT	CASSLRGLRTDTQYF
.	13	TRBJ1-1	.	TRBV6-4	TGTGCCAGCAGGGCCGGGAGGAACACTGAAGCTTTCTTT	CASRAGRNTEAFF
.	17	TRBJ2-4	.	TRBV5-4	TGTGCCAGCAGCCTAACGACAGGACCGATAGCCAAAAACATTCAGTACTTC	CASSLTTGPIAKNIQYF
.	15	TRBJ2-7	TRBD2	TRBV2	TGTGCCAGCAGTGAACGGCGGGAGGCTGCCTACGAGCAGTACTTC	CASSERREAAYEQYF
few	14	TRBJ1-2	TRBD1	TRBV10-3	TGTGCCATCAGCCCGACAGGGGAGGTCTATGGCTACACCTTC	CAISPTGEVYGYTF
.	12	TRBJ2-1	TRBD2	TRBV6-5	TGTGCCAGCAGAGGACTAGCGGGAGAGCAGTTCTTC	CASRGLAGEQFF
.	16	TRBJ2-2	TRBD2	TRBV7-9	TGTGCCAGCAGCCATGGACTAGCGGGAGTAGACGGGGAGCTGTTTTTT	CASSHGLAGVDGELFF
.	14	TRBJ2-2	.	TRBV6-4	TGTGCCAGCAGTGCACAGGGAGAGACCGGGGAGCTGTTTTTT	CASSAQGETGELFF
once	15	TRBJ2-6	.	TRBV2	TGTGCCAGCAGCGAGACATCCTCTGGGGCCAACGTCCTGACTTTC	CASSETSSGANVLTF
.	14	TRBJ2-1	TRBD1	TRBV28	TGTGCCAGCAGTTTGGGTCCGGGACAGGATGAGCAGTTCTTC	CASSLGPGQDEQFF
.	14	TRBJ2-2	.	TRBV7-9	TGTGCCAGCAGCCCCCAGGTTGAAGGCGGGGAGCTGTTTTTT	CASSPQVEGGELFF
.	12	TRBJ2-2	.	TRBV14	TGTGCCAGCAGCCCAAGGGGCCGGGAGCTGTTTTTT	CASSPRGRELFF
.	11	TRBJ2-3	.	TRBV29-1	TGCAGCGGGGCACGGGGAGGTACGCAGTATTTT	CSGARGGTQYF
.	15	TRBJ2-5	TRBD2	TRBV7-9	TGTGCCAGCAGCTTAGGTGGGAGGGCCCGGGAGACCCAGTACTTC	CASSLGGRARETQYF
.	15	TRBJ1-1	TRBD1	TRBV6-5	TGTGCCAGCATCCTACACAGGGGGTTCTCCACTGAAGCTTTCTTT	CASILHRGFSTEAFF
.	13	TRBJ2-1	TRBD2	TRBV19	TGTGCCAGCCTAGCGGGAGAGCGCAATGAGCAGTTCTTC	CASLAGERNEQFF
once	15	TRBJ2-3	.	TRBV2	TGTGCCAGCAGTGACCCGAGTGCCCTACTAGAAACGCAGTATTTT	CASSDPSALLETQYF
.	15	TRBJ2-2	TRBD2	TRBV10-2	TGCGCCAGCAGTGAGTTAGCGGGAGTGACCGGGGAGCTGTTTTTT	CASSELAGVTGELFF
.	13	TRBJ2-3	.	TRBV12-5	TGTGCTAGTGGTTTGGGCCCCCTACGGACGCAGTATTTT	CASGLGPLRTQYF
.	19	TRBJ1-5	.	TRBV21-1	TGTGCCAGCAGCAAAGAACGGGACAGGGGTTACGAACCCAATCAGCCCCAGCATTTT	CASSKERDRGYEPNQPQHF
.	14	TRBJ2-3	TRBD2	TRBV10-3	TGTGCCACCTCCAGCGGGAGGTACACAGATACGCAGTATTTT	CATSSGRYTDTQYF
.	13	TRBJ2-7	.	TRBV5-4	TGTGCCAGCAGCTTGACGGGTGTCAACGAGCAGTACTTC	CASSLTGVNEQYF